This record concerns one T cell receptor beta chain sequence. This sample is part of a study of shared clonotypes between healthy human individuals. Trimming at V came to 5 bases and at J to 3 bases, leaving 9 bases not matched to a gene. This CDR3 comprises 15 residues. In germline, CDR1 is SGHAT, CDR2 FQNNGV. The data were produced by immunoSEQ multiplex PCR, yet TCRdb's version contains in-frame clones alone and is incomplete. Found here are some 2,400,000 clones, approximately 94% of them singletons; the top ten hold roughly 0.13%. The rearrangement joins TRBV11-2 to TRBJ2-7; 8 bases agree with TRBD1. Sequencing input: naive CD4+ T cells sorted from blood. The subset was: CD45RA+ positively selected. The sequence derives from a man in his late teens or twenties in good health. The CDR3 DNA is TGTGCCAGCAGCGCCGGGACAGGCCCCCACTACGAGCAGTACTTC. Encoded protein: CASSAGTGPHYEQYF.